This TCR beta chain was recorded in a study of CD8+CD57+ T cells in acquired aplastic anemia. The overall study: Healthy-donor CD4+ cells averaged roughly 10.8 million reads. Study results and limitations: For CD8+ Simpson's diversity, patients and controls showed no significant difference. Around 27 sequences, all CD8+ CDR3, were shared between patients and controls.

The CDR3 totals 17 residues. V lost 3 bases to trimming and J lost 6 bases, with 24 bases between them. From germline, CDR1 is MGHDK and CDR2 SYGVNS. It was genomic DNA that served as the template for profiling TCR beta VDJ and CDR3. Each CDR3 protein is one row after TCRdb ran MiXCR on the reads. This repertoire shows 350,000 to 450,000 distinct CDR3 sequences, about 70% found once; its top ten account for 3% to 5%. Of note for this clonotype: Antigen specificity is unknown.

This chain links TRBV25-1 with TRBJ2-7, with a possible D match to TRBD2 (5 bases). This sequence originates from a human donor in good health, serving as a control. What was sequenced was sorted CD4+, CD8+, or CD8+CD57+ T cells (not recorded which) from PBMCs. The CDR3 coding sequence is TGTGCCAGCAGTGACCCAGGAGTTACCACTAGGGTACTCGAGCAGTACTTC. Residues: CASSDPGVTTRVLEQYF.